This T cell receptor (beta chain) originates from a study of tumor T cells in aggressive B-cell lymphoma. Method: immunoSEQ multiplex PCR; TCRdb's copy keeps in-frame clones and lacks some. In the table there are approximately 3,100 clones, approximately 80% of which are singletons. Germline CDR1 MNHEY, CDR2 SMNVEV (reference sequence). V trimming: 3 bases; J trimming: 4 bases; junction bases outside the gene matches: 5. The CDR3 sequence is 15 residues long. This TCR was sampled from an adult with diffuse large B cell lymphoma. The J gene is TRBJ2-2, the V gene TRBV27, with TRBD2 matching 7 bases. Material for sequencing was tumor tissue. In nucleotides, the CDR3 is TGTGCCAGCAGTTTCGGGGGGATTAGCACCGGGGAGCTGTTTTTT. Protein sequence: CASSFGGISTGELFF.